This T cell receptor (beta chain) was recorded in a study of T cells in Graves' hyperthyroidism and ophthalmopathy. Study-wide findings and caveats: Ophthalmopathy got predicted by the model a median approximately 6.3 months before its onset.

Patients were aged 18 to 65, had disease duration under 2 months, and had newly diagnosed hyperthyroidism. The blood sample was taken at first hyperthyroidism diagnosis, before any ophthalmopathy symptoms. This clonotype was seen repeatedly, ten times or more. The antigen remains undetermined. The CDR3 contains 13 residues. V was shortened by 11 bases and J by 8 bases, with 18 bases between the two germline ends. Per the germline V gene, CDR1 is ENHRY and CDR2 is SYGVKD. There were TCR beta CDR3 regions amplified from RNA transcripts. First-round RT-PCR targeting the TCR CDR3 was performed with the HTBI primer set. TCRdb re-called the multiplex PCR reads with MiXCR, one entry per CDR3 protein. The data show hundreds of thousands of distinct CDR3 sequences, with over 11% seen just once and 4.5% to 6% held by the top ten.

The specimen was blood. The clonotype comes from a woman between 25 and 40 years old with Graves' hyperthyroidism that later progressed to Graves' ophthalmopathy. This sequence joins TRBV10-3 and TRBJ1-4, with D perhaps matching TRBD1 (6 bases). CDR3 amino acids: CASSRGSGEKLFF. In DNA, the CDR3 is TGTGCCTCCTCAAGGGGGTCGGGCGAAAAACTGTTTTTT.